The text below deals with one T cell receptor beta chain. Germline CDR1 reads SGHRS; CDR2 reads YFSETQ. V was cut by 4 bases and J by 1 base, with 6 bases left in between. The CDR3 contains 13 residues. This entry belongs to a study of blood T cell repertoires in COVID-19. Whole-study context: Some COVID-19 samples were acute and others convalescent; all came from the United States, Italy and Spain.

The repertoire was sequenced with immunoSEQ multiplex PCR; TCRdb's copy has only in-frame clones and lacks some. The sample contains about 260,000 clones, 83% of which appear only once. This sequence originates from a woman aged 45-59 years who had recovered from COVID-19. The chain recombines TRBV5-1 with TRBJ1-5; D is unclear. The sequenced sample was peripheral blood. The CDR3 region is CASSRGSNQPQHF. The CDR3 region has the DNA TGCGCCAGCAGCAGAGGCAGCAATCAGCCCCAGCATTTT.